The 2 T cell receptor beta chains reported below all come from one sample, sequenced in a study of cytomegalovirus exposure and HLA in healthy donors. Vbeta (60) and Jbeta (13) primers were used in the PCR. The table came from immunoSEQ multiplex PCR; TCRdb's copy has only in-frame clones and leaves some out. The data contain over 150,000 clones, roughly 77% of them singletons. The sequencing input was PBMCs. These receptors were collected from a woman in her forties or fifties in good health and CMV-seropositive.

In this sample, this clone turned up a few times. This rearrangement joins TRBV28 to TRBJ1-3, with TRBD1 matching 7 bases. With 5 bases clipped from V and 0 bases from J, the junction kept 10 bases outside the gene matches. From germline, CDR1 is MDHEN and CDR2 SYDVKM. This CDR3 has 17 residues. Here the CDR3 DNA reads TGTGCCAGCAGTCTCGGACAGGTCGCAAGCTCTGGAAACACCATATATTTT. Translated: CASSLGQVASSGNTIYF.

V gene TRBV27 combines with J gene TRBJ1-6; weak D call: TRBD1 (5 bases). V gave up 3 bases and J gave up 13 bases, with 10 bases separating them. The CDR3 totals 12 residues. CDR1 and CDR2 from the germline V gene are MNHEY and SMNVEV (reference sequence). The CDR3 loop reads CASSFPGGPLHF. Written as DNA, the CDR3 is TGTGCCAGCAGTTTCCCGGGGGGGCCCCTCCACTTT.